A single sample is the source of the 12 T cell receptor beta chains below, sequenced in a study of glioma-infiltrating T cells after dendritic cell vaccination. Profiling relied on immunoSEQ multiplex PCR, and the TCRdb table lists in-frame clones only, not all of them. The sample shows fewer than 110,000 clones, roughly 79% of them seen only once. The sequences come from blood, collected before dendritic cell vaccination. These receptors were taken from a human donor with glioblastoma.

This clone was picked up one time. This chain links TRBV11-3 with TRBJ2-3, with no clear D. CDR3 size: 12 residues. Germline loops: CDR1 SGHNT, CDR2 YENEEA. The V and J ends lost 5 bases and 2 bases respectively, with 5 bases between them. This chain's CDR3 is CASSINTDTQYF. The CDR3 DNA is TGTGCCAGCAGCATCAACACAGATACGCAGTATTTT.

This clone turned up a few times. The chain uses TRBV5-4 and TRBJ2-6; D call uncertain. V shed 2 bases and J shed 4 bases, with 13 bases lying between them. This CDR3 spans 16 amino acids. In germline, CDR1 is SGHNT, CDR2 YYREEE (reference sequence). CDR3 loop: CASSFPSGGGANVLTF. The CDR3, as DNA: TGTGCCAGCAGCTTTCCTTCGGGTGGAGGGGCCAACGTCCTGACTTTC.

V is TRBV18 and J is TRBJ1-2; tentatively, D is TRBD1 (6 bases). The germline V and J ends were trimmed by 1 base and 8 bases, with 14 bases remaining between them. CDR1 KGHSH and CDR2 LQKENI come from the germline V gene. The CDR3 sequence is 14 residues long. In DNA, the CDR3 is TGTGCCAGCTCACCACGACAGGCTGAGGAGGGCTACACCTTC. It translates to CASSPRQAEEGYTF.

The chain carries TRBV19 and TRBJ2-5; 7 bases match TRBD2. The CDR3 totals 16 residues. Germline V gene data show CDR1 as LNHDA and CDR2 as SQIVND (reference sequence). Trimming took 1 base from V and 3 from J; bases not matched to a gene: 8. The CDR3, as DNA: TGTGCCAGTAGTATAGTGGTTTATGGGGGGGAAGAGACCCAGTACTTC. Protein: CASSIVVYGGEETQYF.

The chain links TRBV6-5 to TRBJ1-5; possibly TRBD1 for D (6 bases). Germline V CDR1 and CDR2: MNHEY, SVGAGI. The CDR3 runs to 13 residues. Trimming removed 5 bases from V and 4 bases from J, with 9 bases in between. CDR3 bases: TGTGCCAGCAGTCAGGACAGTAATCAGCCCCAGCATTTT. This sequence encodes CASSQDSNQPQHF.

V usage is TRBV11-3 and J usage is TRBJ1-1; the match to TRBD1 covers 12 bases. The CDR3 extends over 15 amino acids. Germline trimming cut 5 bases from V and 2 bases from J; bases unmatched to any gene: 3. The V gene's germline CDR1 is SGHNT and CDR2 YENEEA. The CDR3, as DNA: TGTGCCAGCAGCCGGGACAGGGGGCTTAACACTGAAGCTTTCTTT. This encodes CASSRDRGLNTEAFF.

This chain joins TRBV11-2 and TRBJ2-1; 9 bases match TRBD2. Looked up from germline, CDR1 is SGHAT and CDR2 is FQNNGV. This CDR3 is 16 amino acids long. Trimming took 6 bases from V and 8 from J; bases not matched to a gene: 14. CDR3 DNA sequence: TGTGCCAGCAGAAAGATACAGGGCGGGGGGGCCTATGAGCAGTTCTTC. It encodes CASRKIQGGGAYEQFF.

The J gene is TRBJ2-5, the V gene TRBV25-1; the match to TRBD1 covers 10 bases. Trimming took 7 bases from V and 5 from J; bases not matched to a gene: 13. Germline CDR1 MGHDK, CDR2 SYGVNS. This CDR3 region has 16 residues. CDR3 in DNA: TGTGCCAGCATTGCAGAAGGGGACAGGGGTTTGGAGACCCAGTACTTC. Its protein is CASIAEGDRGLETQYF.

The count of this clone is one. V gene TRBV5-1 combines with J gene TRBJ2-1; D is undetermined. The germline V gene has CDR1 SGHRS and CDR2 YFSETQ. This CDR3 spans 11 amino acids. V was cut by 2 bases and J by 10 bases, with 7 bases left in between. The DNA of the CDR3 is TGCGCCAGCAGCTTCAGAACAGAGCAGTTCTTC. Translating gives CASSFRTEQFF.

The V gene is TRBV7-2, the J gene TRBJ2-2; no reliable D call. V lost 4 bases to trimming and J lost 1 base, with 4 bases between them. There are 13 residues in the CDR3. CDR1 is SGHTA and CDR2 is FQGNSA in the germline V gene. CDR3 nucleotides: TGTGCCAGCAGCTCATTGAACACCGGGGAGCTGTTTTTT. Its protein is CASSSLNTGELFF.

The CDR3 sequence: CATSRVGAGYTF. The CDR3 region has the DNA TGTGCCACCAGCAGAGTGGGCGCTGGCTACACCTTC. The rearrangement uses TRBV15 and TRBJ1-2; D gene unclear. Germline V gene sequence: CDR1 LNHNV, CDR2 YYDKDF (reference sequence). This CDR3 spans 12 amino acids. The V end lost 1 base, the J end lost 7 bases, and 7 bases lay between the germline ends.

This chain connects TRBV10-3 to TRBJ2-1; tentatively, D is TRBD1 (6 bases). V was cut by 3 bases and J by 2 bases, with 11 bases left in between. From germline, CDR1 is ENHRY and CDR2 SYGVKD. The CDR3 runs to 15 residues. The CDR3, as DNA: TGTGCCATCAGTGATAGGGGGAAGGCCTACAATGAGCAGTTCTTC. It specifies CAISDRGKAYNEQFF.